Below are 21 T cell receptor beta chains sequenced from a single sample in a study of shared clonotypes between healthy human individuals. Assay: immunoSEQ multiplex PCR; the TCRdb copy retains only in-frame clones and omits some. Of 1,500,000 or so clones listed, 96% are singletons. Source material: naive CD4+ T cells sorted from blood. Described subset: CD45RA+ positively selected. All receptors come from a man between 25 and 39 years old in good health.

The chain carries TRBV7-8 and TRBJ2-1; 12 bases match TRBD2. The CDR3 runs 17 residues. V gave up 5 bases and J gave up 0 bases; unmatched junction bases: 5. Germline assignment: CDR1 SGHVS and CDR2 FQNEAQ. The CDR3, as DNA: TGTGCCAGCAGCCTAAGACTAGCGGGAGTCTCCTACAATGAGCAGTTCTTC. As protein: CASSLRLAGVSYNEQFF.

This clone has just one count. The chain uses TRBV7-9 and TRBJ2-7, with D possibly called TRBD1 or TRBD2 (5 bases each). Deletions cut 5 bases from V and 7 bases from J, with 24 bases between. Germline values: CDR1 SEHNR, CDR2 FQNEAQ (reference sequence). The CDR3 loop spans 16 amino acids. The CDR3 loop reads CASSQGRVIDYGEQYF. The CDR3 DNA is TGTGCCAGCAGCCAGGGCCGGGTCATTGACTACGGGGAGCAGTACTTC.

This rearrangement joins TRBV21-1 to TRBJ2-7; the listed D gene, TRBD2, was not tested against the DNA. TRBV21-1 is a pseudogene locus. The length of the CDR3 is 10 residues. The CDR3 spells CASAGYEQYF. The CDR3 DNA reads TGTGCCAGCGCCGGGTACGAGCAGTACTTC.

The chain uses TRBV5-4 and TRBJ2-6; no clear D gene. Between the trimmed V and J ends, which lost 0 bases and 2 bases, there was a span of 6 bases. Germline CDR1 SGHNT, CDR2 YYREEE (reference sequence). The CDR3 totals 15 residues. The CDR3 loop reads CASSLAPTGANVLTF. The CDR3 region has the DNA TGTGCCAGCAGCTTGGCCCCCACTGGGGCCAACGTCCTGACTTTC.

Regarding this clone: This sample includes further DNA sequences coding for the same CDR3. The chain couples TRBV7-2 to TRBJ2-5; tentative D call: TRBD1 (5 bases). The V end was cut by 2 bases, the J end by 0 bases, with 7 bases between. The germline gives CDR1 SGHTA, CDR2 FQGNSA. The length of the CDR3 is 14 residues. The CDR3 nucleotides are TGTGCCAGCAGCTTAAGGGGTTACCAAGAGACCCAGTACTTC. As protein: CASSLRGYQETQYF.

This chain connects TRBV7-2 to TRBJ2-1; D is ambiguous. V was cut by 10 bases and J by 0 bases, with 10 bases left in between. This CDR3 is 13 amino acids long. Germline lookup yields CDR1 SGHTA and CDR2 FQGNSA. The CDR3 is CATRRSSYNEQFF. DNA of the CDR3: TGTGCCACCAGACGGAGCTCCTACAATGAGCAGTTCTTC.

The CDR3 reads CASSLGAGGGYEQYF. In DNA, the CDR3 is TGTGCCAGCAGCTTGGGGGCAGGGGGCGGCTACGAGCAGTACTTC. V usage is TRBV9 and J usage is TRBJ2-7, with 8 positions matching TRBD1. The germline gives CDR1 SGDLS, CDR2 YYNGEE. After removal of 4 bases from V and 3 bases from J, the junction contained 9 bases not matched to a gene. This CDR3 is built from 15 residues.

The chain has TRBV5-1 and TRBJ2-1; 9 nucleotides agree with TRBD2. With 5 bases clipped from V and 2 bases from J, the junction kept 14 bases outside the gene matches. The germline V gene has CDR1 SGHRS and CDR2 YFSETQ. CDR3 length: 18 amino acids. The CDR3 region is CASSIGALREGAYNEQFF. CDR3 DNA: TGCGCCAGCAGTATCGGCGCTCTGCGGGAGGGGGCCTACAATGAGCAGTTCTTC.

The chain has TRBV5-1 and TRBJ1-1; perhaps TRBD1 as D (6 bases). V dropped 2 bases and J dropped 5 bases, with 10 bases sitting between them. Germline V gives CDR1 SGHRS, CDR2 YFSETQ. The CDR3 consists of 13 residues. CDR3 protein: CASSFGTSTEAFF. The CDR3 DNA reads as TGCGCCAGCAGCTTTGGGACAAGTACTGAAGCTTTCTTT.

This clone was recorded once. This chain connects TRBV2 to TRBJ2-7, with TRBD1 matching 7 bases. V lost 4 bases, J lost 0 bases, and 3 bases stayed unmatched. The CDR3 has 14 residues. Germline CDR1 reads SNHLY; CDR2 reads FYNNEI. CDR3 in DNA: TGTGCCAGCAGTGGGGACAGTTACTCCTACGAGCAGTACTTC. Translation: CASSGDSYSYEQYF.

The rearrangement links TRBV4-1 to TRBJ2-7; D is unclear. CDR1 and CDR2 (germline): MGHRA, YSYEKL. The CDR3 spans 14 residues. Trimming took 0 bases from V and 3 from J, leaving 9 bases between them. CDR3 in amino acids: CASSQDMRRYEQYF. Here the CDR3 DNA reads TGCGCCAGCAGCCAAGATATGCGGCGCTACGAGCAGTACTTC.

This rearrangement joins TRBV5-1 to TRBJ1-3; D gene unclear. This CDR3 is 15 amino acids long. Deletions cut 4 bases from V and 0 bases from J, with 11 bases between. Germline CDR1 and CDR2: SGHRS and YFSETQ. CDR3 sequence reads: CASSLRTDSGNTIYF. CDR3 DNA sequence: TGCGCCAGCAGCCTAAGGACCGACTCTGGAAACACCATATATTTT.

The chain is built from TRBV5-1 and TRBJ1-1; maybe TRBD1 (5 bases). V was trimmed by 0 bases and J by 4 bases, leaving 10 bases between them. The CDR3 covers 14 residues. Germline V CDR1 and CDR2: SGHRS, YFSETQ. The CDR3 nucleotides are TGCGCCAGCAGCTTGGACGGGGCGGGCACTGAAGCTTTCTTT. Translation gives CASSLDGAGTEAFF.

CDR3 amino acids: CASSGTRQSTQYF. The CDR3 DNA is TGTGCCAGCAGCGGTACTAGACAAAGTACCCAGTACTTC. The V gene is TRBV7-2, the J gene TRBJ2-5; tentatively, D is TRBD2 (5 bases). Germline-derived CDR1 and CDR2 are SGHTA and FQGNSA. There are 13 residues in the CDR3. Between the trimmed V and J ends, which lost 5 bases and 8 bases, there was a span of 15 bases.

A single count supports this clone. The chain combines TRBV27 with TRBJ2-1; D uncertain. Trimming left V 6 bases short and J 3 bases short, with 15 bases between. Germline assignment: CDR1 MNHEY and CDR2 SMNVEV (reference sequence). This CDR3 comprises 15 residues. The CDR3 is CASSDALSGYNEQFF. CDR3 nucleotide sequence: TGTGCCAGCAGCGACGCTTTAAGTGGCTACAATGAGCAGTTCTTC.

The chain joins TRBV29-1 to TRBJ2-5, with D possibly called TRBD1 or TRBD2 (6 bases each). Germline V gene sequence: CDR1 SQVTM, CDR2 ANQGSEA. Trimming pared 4 bases from V and 2 bases from J, leaving 11 bases between. The CDR3 has 13 amino acids. The DNA of the CDR3 is TGCAGCGTTGGCCAAGGGGGGCAAGAGACCCAGTACTTC. The encoded protein is CSVGQGGQETQYF. Full variable domain (remainder filled in from reference TRBV29-1 and TRBJ2-5): SAVISQKPSRDICQRGTSLTIQCQVDSQVTMMFWYRQQPGQSLTLIATANQGSEATYESGFVIDKFPISRPNLTFSTLTVSNMSPEDSSIYLCSVGQGGQETQYFGPGTRLLVL.

Concerning this clone: The same CDR3 arises from other DNA sequences in this sample as well. The V and J genes are TRBV29-1 and TRBJ2-5; 9 bases match TRBD2. Germline assignment: CDR1 SQVTM and CDR2 ANQGSEA. There are 13 residues in the CDR3. Losses at the gene ends were 4 bases for V and 5 bases for J; bases not matched to a gene: 5. CDR3: CSVGLAGRETQYF. The CDR3 nucleotides read TGCAGCGTTGGGCTAGCGGGAAGGGAGACCCAGTACTTC.

This chain uses TRBV30 with TRBJ2-4; 10 bases match TRBD2. CDR3 length equals 15 residues. The junction had 5 bases not matched to a gene; V was cut back by 5 bases and J by 1 base. Germline V gene sequence: CDR1 GTSNPN, CDR2 SVGIG (reference sequence). CDR3 DNA: TGTGCCTGGTGGGCTAGCGGGAGTGCCAAAAACATTCAGTACTTC. Amino acids: CAWWASGSAKNIQYF.

For this clone: Other DNA sequences in the same sample also yield this CDR3. V and J are TRBV28 and TRBJ1-3; D ambiguous. Germline values: CDR1 MDHEN, CDR2 SYDVKM. The CDR3 totals 13 residues. Trimming took 6 bases from V and 0 from J, leaving 6 bases between them. The CDR3 region has the DNA TGTGCCAGCAGGATAAGCTCTGGAAACACCATATATTTT. It encodes CASRISSGNTIYF.

This chain links TRBV5-1 with TRBJ2-5; 14 bases match TRBD2. CDR1 is SGHRS and CDR2 is YFSETQ in the germline V gene. V dropped 4 bases and J dropped 2; count of bases not matched to a gene: 4. The CDR3 extends over 16 amino acids. The CDR3: CASSGRTSGGQETQYF. As DNA, the CDR3 is TGCGCCAGCAGCGGGAGGACTAGCGGGGGGCAAGAGACCCAGTACTTC.

The chain employs TRBV7-2 and TRBJ1-2; D gene unclear. The CDR3 has 13 residues. V lost 3 bases to trimming and J lost 1 base, with 6 bases between them. From germline, CDR1 is SGHTA and CDR2 FQGNSA. The CDR3 sequence: CASSFRSNYGYTF. In nucleotides, the CDR3 is TGTGCCAGCAGCTTCCGAAGTAACTATGGCTACACCTTC.